These 26 T cell receptor beta chains were sequenced from one sample in a study of metastatic and nonmetastatic thyroid tumors. Thyroid surgery took place with no prior treatment in any patient. MiXCR re-clonotyped the PCR reads for TCRdb. The table records roughly 6,200 clones, roughly 34% of them present only once. Sample: adjacent normal tissue. Source of these receptors: a female donor with papillary thyroid cancer or a benign thyroid nodule (not recorded which). Some clones in this sample may be carry-over from other donors' samples.

This clone was seen a few times. V and J are TRBV27 and TRBJ2-7, with 8 bases fitting TRBD2. V dropped 8 bases and J dropped 2; count of bases not matched to a gene: 5. This CDR3 spans 13 amino acids. The germline V gene has CDR1 MNHEY and CDR2 SMNVEV (reference sequence). CDR3 DNA: TGTGCCAGCGGGTTAGCGGGGACCTACGAGCAGTACTTC. Protein product: CASGLAGTYEQYF.

The chain joins TRBV5-4 to TRBJ1-4; 7 positions agree with TRBD1. Germline lookup yields CDR1 SGHNT and CDR2 YYREEE (reference sequence). The V gene end was trimmed by 3 bases and the J gene end by 4 bases; junction bases not matched to a gene: 6. This CDR3 contains 15 residues. The CDR3 region has the DNA TGTGCCAGCAGCTCTAACAGGGGAGTTAATGAAAAACTGTTTTTT. This gives the protein CASSSNRGVNEKLFF.

This chain links TRBV9 with TRBJ1-2; D remains ambiguous. CDR1 is SGDLS and CDR2 is YYNGEE in the germline V gene. The CDR3 has 13 amino acids. V gave up 4 bases and J gave up 4 bases, with 11 bases separating them. CDR3 DNA sequence: TGTGCCAGCAGCCCTGCGGACGGCTATGGCTACACCTTC. It encodes CASSPADGYGYTF.

The rearrangement links TRBV15 to TRBJ1-1; D remains ambiguous. Germline values: CDR1 LNHNV, CDR2 YYDKDF (reference sequence). CDR3 length: 14 residues. V was pared by 0 bases and J by 5 bases, with 10 bases between. CDR3: CATSRDLGGTEAFF. The CDR3 bases are TGTGCCACCAGCAGAGATTTGGGAGGAACTGAAGCTTTCTTT.

This clone has just a few counts. As the CDR3 is not closed by the conserved phenylalanine or tryptophan, this likely results from a read error. The CDR3 loop reads CASSYAPTPNYGYTL. The DNA of the CDR3 is TGTGCCAGTAGTTACGCACCGACACCGAACTATGGCTACACCCTC. The chain has TRBV6-5 and TRBJ1-2; D is unresolved. Germline V gene sequence: CDR1 MNHEY, CDR2 SVGAGI. This CDR3 comprises 15 residues.

This clone was counted only a few times. The CDR3 reads CASSLGTGPLSYEQYF. CDR3 coding DNA: TGCGCCAGCAGCTTAGGGACAGGCCCCCTCTCCTACGAGCAGTACTTC. The chain carries TRBV5-1 and TRBJ2-7, with 8 bases aligning to TRBD1. Germline loops: CDR1 SGHRS, CDR2 YFSETQ. The trim removed 2 bases at V and 0 bases at J, leaving 7 bases unmatched. This CDR3 has 16 amino acids.

The chain is built from TRBV6-2 or TRBV6-3 and TRBJ1-6, with D perhaps TRBD1 (5 bases). This CDR3 is 14 amino acids long. Per germline, CDR1 MNHEY and CDR2 SVGEGT. Trimming shortened V by 2 bases and J by 10 bases, and 12 bases separated the two germline ends. The CDR3: CASSYPRGGSPLHF. The DNA for the CDR3 is TGTGCCAGCAGTTACCCCCGCGGGGGGTCACCCCTCCACTTT.

The genes are TRBV11-1 and TRBJ1-1; weak D call: TRBD1 (5 bases). Germline V gene sequence: CDR1 SGHAT, CDR2 FQDESV (reference sequence). This CDR3 comprises 16 residues. The V and J ends lost 8 bases and 1 base respectively, with 20 bases between them. CDR3 sequence (DNA): TGTGCCAGCTCCCCTCACCCGGGACGGAAGAACACTGAAGCTTTCTTT. As protein: CASSPHPGRKNTEAFF.

Many counts were recorded for this clone. The genes are TRBV6-1 and TRBJ2-2; no clear D gene. V was shortened by 6 bases and J by 2 bases, with 7 bases between the two germline ends. The germline gives CDR1 MNHNS, CDR2 SASEGT. The CDR3 totals 13 residues. CDR3 nucleotide sequence: TGTGCCAGCAGCGAGATAAACACCGGGGAGCTGTTTTTT. Translated: CASSEINTGELFF.

The chain couples TRBV12-3 or TRBV12-4 to TRBJ1-1; no clear D. The CDR3 length is 11 residues. The V end was cut by 2 bases, the J end by 4 bases, with 2 bases between. CDR3 sequence: CASSLSTEAFF. DNA for the CDR3: TGTGCCAGCAGTTTAAGCACTGAAGCTTTCTTT.

The genes are TRBV7-8 and TRBJ2-7; a weak D match, TRBD2 (6 bases). Germline CDR1 is SGHVS and CDR2 is FQNEAQ. The V end lost 5 bases, the J end lost 7 bases, and 12 bases lay between the germline ends. This CDR3 contains 12 residues. As DNA, the CDR3 is TGTGCCAGCAGCCCGGGACTTGGTGAGCAGTACGTC. Its protein is CASSPGLGEQYV.

J is TRBJ1-1 and V is TRBV28; D unclear. The CDR3 runs 14 residues. Germline CDR1 is MDHEN and CDR2 is SYDVKM. V was shortened by 3 bases and J by 4 bases, with 12 bases between the two germline ends. CDR3 region: CASSLSGRLTEAFF. Written as DNA, the CDR3 is TGTGCCAGCAGTTTGTCGGGAAGGCTCACTGAAGCTTTCTTT.

With regard to this clone: Sequence at one end of the junction differs from germline and may be a read error. The chain carries TRBV28 and TRBJ1-2; D ambiguous. Germline V gene data show CDR1 as MDHEN and CDR2 as SYDVKM. The CDR3 is 13 amino acids. The CDR3 spells CASTTESLHGHTF. In DNA form, the CDR3 reads TGTGCCAGCACCACGGAATCCTTACATGGCCACACCTTC.

This clone was found a few times. This sequence joins TRBV30 and TRBJ1-6, with 7 positions matching TRBD1. The CDR3 is 13 residues long. J gave up 9 bases and V 2 bases, and 4 bases lay outside the gene matches. The germline CDR1 and CDR2 sequences are GTSNPN and SVGIG (reference sequence). CDR3 protein: CAWSRAGGSPLHF. CDR3 nucleotides: TGTGCCTGGAGTAGGGCAGGGGGTTCACCCCTCCACTTT.

Regarding this clone: This may be a read error: a much more frequent sequence differs by one nucleotide. The CDR3 end shows no conserved phenylalanine or tryptophan, and so a read error is likely. V and J are TRBV3-1 and TRBJ1-5; maybe TRBD1 (6 bases). CDR3 length: 16 amino acids. With 0 bases removed from V and 7 bases from J, the gap between germline ends came to 16 bases. Germline V gene sequence: CDR1 LGHDT, CDR2 YNNKEL (reference sequence). The CDR3 here is CASSQDFGRGGQPQHL. The CDR3 nucleotides are TGTGCCAGCAGCCAAGATTTTGGCAGGGGAGGCCAGCCCCAGCATCTT.

The V and J genes are TRBV24-1 and TRBJ2-7; 7 bases are a match to TRBD1. This CDR3 is built from 19 residues. The junction had 18 bases not matched to a gene; V was cut back by 4 bases and J by 1 base. CDR1 is KGHDR and CDR2 is SFDVKD in the germline V gene. In nucleotides, the CDR3 is TGTGCCACCAGTGACCTTAACCGACAGGGCTCCTTCTTATCCTACGAGCAGTACTTC. Translation: CATSDLNRQGSFLSYEQYF.

This clone was counted ten times or more. The chain couples TRBV27 to TRBJ2-7; tentatively, D is TRBD1 (6 bases). The CDR3 consists of 14 residues. Per germline, CDR1 MNHEY and CDR2 SMNVEV (reference sequence). The germline V and J ends were trimmed by 4 bases and 2 bases, with 12 bases remaining between them. The DNA of the CDR3 is TGTGCCAGCAGTTATCAGGGGAAAGCCTACGAGCAGTACTTC. This sequence encodes CASSYQGKAYEQYF.

The V call is TRBV4-1, the J call TRBJ2-1; TRBD2 agrees at 12 bases. This CDR3 is built from 16 residues. Germline V gene sequence: CDR1 MGHRA, CDR2 YSYEKL. Trimming took 4 bases from V and 8 from J; bases not matched to a gene: 9. The CDR3: CASSPRLAGVRYEQFF. CDR3 sequence (DNA): TGCGCCAGCAGCCCCAGACTAGCGGGAGTGAGGTATGAGCAGTTCTTC.

The sample holds a few counts of this clone. The rearrangement joins TRBV4-1 to TRBJ1-4; D is undetermined. The CDR3 runs to 13 residues. Germline V gene data show CDR1 as MGHRA and CDR2 as YSYEKL. The V end was cut by 4 bases, the J end by 7 bases, with 10 bases between. The CDR3 DNA sequence: TGCGCCAGCAGCCGGGATCAAACTGAAAAACTGTTTTTT. Amino acid sequence: CASSRDQTEKLFF.

This clone has more than one count but fewer than ten. This chain uses TRBV12-3 or TRBV12-4 with TRBJ1-2, with no clear D. The CDR3 is 14 amino acids. V was cut by 6 bases and J by 1 base, with 12 bases left in between. CDR3 amino acids: CASSPTGNNYGYTF. CDR3 coding DNA: TGTGCCAGCAGCCCAACCGGCAATAACTATGGCTACACCTTC.

This clone appeared a few times. The chain carries TRBV19 and TRBJ1-1; maybe TRBD1 (5 bases). In germline, CDR1 is LNHDA, CDR2 SQIVND (reference sequence). Trimming removed 7 bases from V and 4 bases from J, with 19 bases in between. The CDR3 runs to 15 residues. The CDR3 DNA reads as TGTGCCAGTATGTTGGGGTCCTTCGGGGGCACTGAAGCTTTCTTT. Protein product: CASMLGSFGGTEAFF.

V is TRBV11-3 and J is TRBJ2-7, with 10 bases identical to TRBD1. The CDR3 sequence is 13 residues long. Trimming cost V 3 bases and J 5 bases; bases outside gene matches: 1. Germline CDR1 and CDR2: SGHNT and YENEEA. CDR3 sequence reads: CASSFGQGDEQYF. In DNA, the CDR3 is TGTGCCAGCAGCTTCGGACAGGGGGACGAGCAGTACTTC.

The V call is TRBV14, the J call TRBJ2-5, with a possible D match to TRBD2 (6 bases). Looked up from germline, CDR1 is SGHDN and CDR2 is FVKESK. The CDR3 spans 15 residues. V dropped 1 base and J dropped 3 bases, with 12 bases sitting between them. The CDR3 is CASSQVRGKEETQYF. DNA of the CDR3: TGTGCCAGCAGCCAAGTTCGGGGGAAAGAAGAGACCCAGTACTTC.

The chain has TRBV2 and TRBJ1-6; TRBD1 is a possible D gene (5 bases). V lost 4 bases and J lost 6, with 7 bases in between. Germline V CDR1 and CDR2: SNHLY, FYNNEI. This CDR3 has 13 residues. As DNA, the CDR3 is TGTGCCAGCAGTGGGACAAGTAATTCACCCCTCCACTTT. Translation gives CASSGTSNSPLHF.

This clone was recorded a few times. The V and J genes are TRBV20-1 and TRBJ2-7; 12 bases are a match to TRBD1. Germline CDR1 and CDR2: DFQATT and SNEGSKA (reference sequence). CDR3 length: 15 residues. The junction had 6 bases not matched to a gene; V was cut back by 5 bases and J by 1 base. CDR3 residues: CSAPRDRGPSYEQYF. The CDR3 bases are TGCAGTGCTCCACGGGACAGGGGGCCTTCCTACGAGCAGTACTTC.

The chain couples TRBV6-2 or TRBV6-3 to TRBJ1-2; the D gene is possibly TRBD1 (6 bases). This CDR3 is 15 amino acids long. V dropped 5 bases and J dropped 2 bases, with 15 bases sitting between them. Germline CDR1 reads MNHEY; CDR2 reads SVGEGT. DNA of the CDR3: TGTGCCAGCAGTACGTCAGTGAGGGGGAACTATGGCTACACCTTC. It yields the protein CASSTSVRGNYGYTF.